The entry that follows covers one TCR beta chain sequence. Trimming pared 3 bases from V and 7 bases from J, leaving 16 bases between. The CDR3 has 15 amino acids. Germline assignment: CDR1 MGHDK and CDR2 SYGVNS. These data belong to a study of TIL therapy for anti-PD-1-resistant metastatic lung cancer. Study as a whole: Tumors were harvested before any PD-1/PD-L1 blockade.

The time point: pre-treatment sample, taken before nivolumab and TIL therapy. The libraries were made with immunoSEQ v3. Method: immunoSEQ multiplex PCR; TCRdb's copy keeps in-frame clones and lacks some. This sample has about 44,000 clones, with roughly 85% found just once. The TCR originated in a man aged 65-85 years with non-small cell lung cancer. The sample here was blood, taken at baseline. This sequence joins TRBV25-1 and TRBJ2-1; D may be TRBD1 (5 bases). The CDR3 region is CASSDRVWAENEQFF. CDR3 bases: TGTGCCAGCAGTGACAGGGTGTGGGCCGAGAATGAGCAGTTCTTC.